Below are 30 T cell receptor beta chains sequenced from a single sample in a study of blood T cell repertoires in COVID-19. Profiled with immunoSEQ multiplex PCR; TCRdb holds only in-frame clones, not every one. The sample lists tens of thousands of clones; 75% to 90% were seen once. The specimen was peripheral blood. Source of these receptors: a woman aged 50 to 65 with active COVID-19.

V gene TRBV29-1 combines with J gene TRBJ1-1, with 7 positions matching TRBD1. The CDR3 consists of 12 residues. Germline values: CDR1 SQVTM, CDR2 ANQGSEA. Trimming removed 4 bases from V and 5 bases from J; junction bases left unmatched: 4. In DNA, the CDR3 is TGCAGCGTTGCTCAGGGGGTGACTGAAGCTTTCTTT. This sequence encodes CSVAQGVTEAFF.

This sequence joins TRBV3-1 (or the pseudogene TRBV3-2) and TRBJ1-3, with TRBD1 as a possible D gene (5 bases). The CDR3 has 14 amino acids. Trimming stripped 4 bases from V and 0 bases from J, with 7 bases between. CDR1 is LGHDT, CDR2 YNNKEL, per germline (reference sequence). The CDR3 sequence is CASSLTVSGNTIYF. CDR3 nucleotides: TGTGCCAGCAGCCTGACAGTCTCTGGAAACACCATATATTTT.

The chain carries TRBV20-1 and TRBJ2-2, with D unclear. Germline CDR1 reads DFQATT; CDR2 reads SNEGSKA (reference sequence). This CDR3 is built from 14 residues. V lost 3 bases, J lost 2 bases, and 10 bases lay in between. The CDR3 spells CSASRDTNTGELFF. As DNA, the CDR3 is TGCAGTGCTAGTCGCGACACTAACACCGGGGAGCTGTTTTTT.

The chain links TRBV18 to TRBJ2-5; 11 bases agree with TRBD1. CDR3 length: 15 amino acids. Losses at the gene ends were 5 bases for V and 5 bases for J; bases not matched to a gene: 7. Germline loops: CDR1 KGHSH, CDR2 LQKENI. The CDR3: CASSAGTGGSETQYF. The CDR3 DNA reads as TGTGCCAGCTCAGCCGGGACAGGGGGTTCGGAGACCCAGTACTTC.

The gene calls are TRBV6-5 and TRBJ1-4; TRBD1 is a possible D gene (6 bases). The length of the CDR3 is 15 residues. Germline CDR1 MNHEY, CDR2 SVGAGI. Trimming took 5 bases from V and 3 from J, leaving 13 bases between them. The CDR3 sequence: CASSPQGPANEKLFF. DNA for the CDR3: TGTGCCAGCAGTCCACAGGGTCCGGCTAATGAAAAACTGTTTTTT.

J is TRBJ2-1 and V is TRBV7-9; a possible D gene is TRBD1 (6 bases). The CDR3 consists of 15 residues. Germline loops: CDR1 SEHNR, CDR2 FQNEAQ (reference sequence). V lost 5 bases to trimming and J lost 8 bases, with 19 bases between them. In DNA, the CDR3 is TGTGCCAGCAGCCCCCGAGGGGGAGACGGGGATGAGCAGTTCTTC. As protein: CASSPRGGDGDEQFF. Complete variable domain (other parts from reference TRBV7-9 and TRBJ2-1): DTGVSQNPRHKITKRGQNVTFRCDPISEHNRLYWYRQTLGQGPEFLTYFQNEAQLEKSRLLSDRFSAERPKGSFSTLEIQRTEQGDSAMYLCASSPRGGDGDEQFFGPGTRLTVL.

The V gene is TRBV3-1 (or the pseudogene TRBV3-2), the J gene TRBJ1-2; unclear D gene. V dropped 0 bases and J dropped 4 bases, with 9 bases sitting between them. Germline-derived CDR1 and CDR2 are LGHDT and YNNKEL (reference sequence). The CDR3 runs 14 residues. CDR3 sequence: CASSQEGRSYGYTF. In DNA form, the CDR3 reads TGTGCCAGCAGCCAAGAGGGGAGAAGCTATGGCTACACCTTC.

This clone was counted a single time. The CDR3 bases are TGTGCCAGTACCCCCGGGAGCTATCAGCCCCAGCATTTT. This translates into CASTPGSYQPQHF. The chain employs TRBV19 and TRBJ1-5, with D uncertain. This CDR3 has 13 amino acids. V was cut by 7 bases and J by 5 bases, with 12 bases left in between. CDR1 and CDR2 (germline): LNHDA, SQIVND (reference sequence).

This clone is a singleton in its sample. The chain uses TRBV12-3 or TRBV12-4 and TRBJ2-2; D possibly corresponds to TRBD2 (6 bases). Trimming took off 7 bases at V and 5 bases at J, with 11 bases between the two ends. The CDR3 has 13 residues. DNA for the CDR3: TGTGCCAGCACCGTTCGGGGGACCGGGGAGCTGTTTTTT. Residues: CASTVRGTGELFF.

This rearrangement joins TRBV7-2 to TRBJ2-1; D not certain. This CDR3 comprises 15 residues. The V gene lost 3 bases and the J gene lost 3 bases, with 12 bases spanning the gap. Looked up from germline, CDR1 is SGHTA and CDR2 is FQGNSA. The CDR3 DNA follows: TGTGCCAGCAGCTTCGGTCGATACTACTACAATGAGCAGTTCTTC. It yields the protein CASSFGRYYYNEQFF.

As DNA, the CDR3 is TGCGCCAGCAGCCTACAAGCAGCGGGAGGGCCGGAGACCCAGTACTTC. Translation: CASSLQAAGGPETQYF. The chain uses TRBV5-1 and TRBJ2-5; 10 bases are shared with TRBD2. This CDR3 region has 16 residues. The germline V gene has CDR1 SGHRS and CDR2 YFSETQ. The ends lost 4 bases at V and 5 bases at J; junction bases unmatched: 11.

This chain links TRBV20-1 with TRBJ2-2; D ambiguous. The CDR3 runs to 13 residues. Germline V CDR1 and CDR2: DFQATT, SNEGSKA (reference sequence). V was pared by 3 bases and J by 10 bases, with 15 bases between. The CDR3 sequence: CSASYRASEELFF. As DNA, the CDR3 is TGCAGTGCTAGTTACCGCGCGTCCGAGGAGCTGTTTTTT.

The V and J genes are TRBV7-6 and TRBJ2-5; the D gene is possibly TRBD1 (6 bases). The length of the CDR3 is 16 residues. The ends were cut back, 1 base at V and 6 bases at J, with 18 bases in the middle. Germline CDR1 and CDR2: SGHVS and FNYEAQ. Here the CDR3 reads CASSLGPLVGGKTQYF. The DNA for the CDR3 is TGTGCCAGCAGCTTAGGCCCCTTGGTAGGGGGTAAGACCCAGTACTTC.

The chain carries TRBV5-1 and TRBJ2-1; 10 bases match TRBD1. Germline lookup yields CDR1 SGHRS and CDR2 YFSETQ. The CDR3 runs to 13 residues. V lost 4 bases, J lost 7 bases, and 2 bases stayed unmatched. CDR3 sequence (DNA): TGCGCCAGCAGCCGACAGGGGGCAAATGAGCAGTTCTTC. Translated, it gives CASSRQGANEQFF.

The chain combines TRBV11-2 with TRBJ2-3; 13 bases line up with TRBD2. The V gene's germline CDR1 is SGHAT and CDR2 FQNNGV. The CDR3 length is 17 residues. V trimming: 5 bases; J trimming: 4 bases; junction bases outside the gene matches: 9. This CDR3 is CASSQLAGGPLADTQYF. The CDR3 bases are TGTGCCAGCAGCCAACTAGCGGGAGGGCCTTTAGCAGATACGCAGTATTTT.

The chain recombines TRBV10-3 with TRBJ1-1; tentatively, D is TRBD1 (6 bases). CDR3 length equals 15 residues. V lost 0 bases to trimming and J lost 3 bases, with 11 bases between them. The germline V gene has CDR1 ENHRY and CDR2 SYGVKD. The CDR3 DNA reads as TGTGCCATCAGTGAGTCGGTGGGGGCGGACACTGAAGCTTTCTTT. This codes for CAISESVGADTEAFF.

V gene TRBV5-1 combines with J gene TRBJ2-7, with TRBD1 identical over 7 bases. CDR1 is SGHRS, CDR2 YFSETQ, per germline. The CDR3 totals 14 residues. The trim removed 4 bases at V and 7 bases at J, leaving 11 bases unmatched. The CDR3 reads CASSEGQLRREQYF. CDR3 bases: TGCGCCAGCAGCGAGGGACAGCTCAGGAGGGAGCAGTACTTC.

This chain connects TRBV7-9 to TRBJ2-5; 8 bases agree with TRBD1. The V gene's germline CDR1 is SEHNR and CDR2 FQNEAQ (reference sequence). V trimming: 3 bases; J trimming: 0 bases; junction bases outside the gene matches: 0. The CDR3 is 14 amino acids. The chain's CDR3 is CASSLTGDQETQYF. The CDR3 DNA sequence: TGTGCCAGCAGCTTGACAGGGGACCAAGAGACCCAGTACTTC.

This chain connects TRBV7-8 to TRBJ1-3; D gene uncertain. The CDR3 is 15 amino acids. V was cut by 1 base and J by 1 base, with 8 bases left in between. Germline loops: CDR1 SGHVS, CDR2 FQNEAQ. In DNA, the CDR3 is TGTGCCAGCAGCTTAGGTGTGAGTTCTGGAAACACCATATATTTT. Residues: CASSLGVSSGNTIYF.

This chain uses TRBV5-1 with TRBJ2-2, with TRBD2 matching over 8 bases. The CDR3 runs 15 residues. V shed 4 bases, J shed 3 bases, and the junction held 5 bases outside the gene matches. Germline V gene data show CDR1 as SGHRS and CDR2 as YFSETQ. DNA of the CDR3: TGCGCCAGCAGCCTACTAGCGGCCGACACCGGGGAGCTGTTTTTT. Protein product: CASSLLAADTGELFF.

The chain uses TRBV28 and TRBJ2-3; the match to TRBD2 covers 15 bases. With V trimmed by 5 bases and J by 0 bases, 6 bases remained unmatched. The CDR3 sequence is 18 residues long. The V gene's germline CDR1 is MDHEN and CDR2 SYDVKM. CDR3: CASSDPGLAGGSTDTQYF. The CDR3, as DNA: TGTGCCAGCAGTGACCCGGGACTAGCGGGGGGTAGCACAGATACGCAGTATTTT.

In its sample, this clone was seen once. This chain uses TRBV7-8 with TRBJ2-1; a possible D gene is TRBD2 (5 bases). The V end was cut by 5 bases, the J end by 6 bases, with 17 bases between. The V gene's germline CDR1 is SGHVS and CDR2 FQNEAQ. CDR3 size: 15 residues. CDR3 sequence: CASSPFGKGVNEQFF. The DNA of the CDR3 is TGTGCCAGCAGCCCGTTCGGGAAAGGAGTCAATGAGCAGTTCTTC.

V is TRBV19 and J is TRBJ2-1; 11 bases are shared with TRBD2. Trimming cost V 4 bases and J 7 bases; bases outside gene matches: 12. In germline, CDR1 is LNHDA, CDR2 SQIVND (reference sequence). CDR3 length equals 17 residues. DNA for the CDR3: TGTGCCAGTAGTACAAGGGGACTAGCGGCCATTAAGAATGAGCAGTTCTTC. Amino acids: CASSTRGLAAIKNEQFF.

V gene TRBV2 combines with J gene TRBJ2-1, with 12 bases matching TRBD2. Germline trimming cut 2 bases from V and 1 base from J; bases unmatched to any gene: 15. CDR1 SNHLY and CDR2 FYNNEI come from the germline V gene. This CDR3 contains 21 residues. The CDR3 DNA sequence: TGTGCCAGCAGTGAAACGCTAGCGGGAGGGATGAATAAACGTTCCTACAATGAGCAGTTCTTC. Residues: CASSETLAGGMNKRSYNEQFF.

The rearrangement links TRBV5-5 to TRBJ2-5; 7 bases agree with TRBD2. Losses at the gene ends were 1 base for V and 5 bases for J; bases not matched to a gene: 8. The germline gives CDR1 SGHKS, CDR2 YYEKEE (reference sequence). The CDR3 loop spans 15 amino acids. The CDR3, as DNA: TGTGCCAGCAGCTTGCAAGCGGGAAGATGGGAGACCCAGTACTTC. This gives the protein CASSLQAGRWETQYF.

This rearrangement joins TRBV28 to TRBJ2-4; D is unclear. V gave up 8 bases and J gave up 10 bases, with 12 bases separating them. The CDR3 has 11 residues. CDR1 MDHEN and CDR2 SYDVKM come from the germline V gene. The CDR3 protein is CASSRRMIQYF. In DNA form, the CDR3 reads TGTGCCAGCTCGAGGCGGATGATTCAGTACTTC.

The J gene is TRBJ2-1, the V gene TRBV5-1, with 9 bases matching TRBD2. V lost 5 bases to trimming and J lost 0 bases; unmatched junction nucleotides: 6. The V gene's germline CDR1 is SGHRS and CDR2 YFSETQ. The CDR3 has 16 amino acids. As DNA, the CDR3 is TGCGCCAGCAGGGCGGGAGGGACACTCTCCTACAATGAGCAGTTCTTC. It translates to CASRAGGTLSYNEQFF.

The chain employs TRBV11-2 and TRBJ2-7; 7 bases map to TRBD2. This CDR3 region has 15 residues. The germline V gene has CDR1 SGHAT and CDR2 FQNNGV. V was pared by 4 bases and J by 5 bases, with 11 bases of the junction left unmatched. The DNA of the CDR3 is TGTGCCAGCAGCTCTAGCGGCCCGATATCAAACGAGCAGTACTTC. Encoded protein: CASSSSGPISNEQYF.

This clone came up once. The chain is built from TRBV2 and TRBJ1-4; a possible D gene is TRBD1 (5 bases). The ends were cut back, 4 bases at V and 5 bases at J, with 14 bases in the middle. Per the germline V gene, CDR1 is SNHLY and CDR2 is FYNNEI. This CDR3 is built from 15 residues. CDR3 DNA sequence: TGTGCCAGCAGTGTAGAACAGGCGAGAAATGAAAAACTGTTTTTT. It specifies CASSVEQARNEKLFF.

The chain has TRBV24-1 and TRBJ2-2; tentative D call: TRBD2 (5 bases). The germline V and J ends were trimmed by 3 bases and 4 bases, with 17 bases remaining between them. CDR3 length: 17 amino acids. Germline values: CDR1 KGHDR, CDR2 SFDVKD. CDR3 sequence: CATSDPNPGLSTGELFF. The DNA for the CDR3 is TGTGCCACCAGTGATCCTAACCCGGGGTTGAGCACCGGGGAGCTGTTTTTT.